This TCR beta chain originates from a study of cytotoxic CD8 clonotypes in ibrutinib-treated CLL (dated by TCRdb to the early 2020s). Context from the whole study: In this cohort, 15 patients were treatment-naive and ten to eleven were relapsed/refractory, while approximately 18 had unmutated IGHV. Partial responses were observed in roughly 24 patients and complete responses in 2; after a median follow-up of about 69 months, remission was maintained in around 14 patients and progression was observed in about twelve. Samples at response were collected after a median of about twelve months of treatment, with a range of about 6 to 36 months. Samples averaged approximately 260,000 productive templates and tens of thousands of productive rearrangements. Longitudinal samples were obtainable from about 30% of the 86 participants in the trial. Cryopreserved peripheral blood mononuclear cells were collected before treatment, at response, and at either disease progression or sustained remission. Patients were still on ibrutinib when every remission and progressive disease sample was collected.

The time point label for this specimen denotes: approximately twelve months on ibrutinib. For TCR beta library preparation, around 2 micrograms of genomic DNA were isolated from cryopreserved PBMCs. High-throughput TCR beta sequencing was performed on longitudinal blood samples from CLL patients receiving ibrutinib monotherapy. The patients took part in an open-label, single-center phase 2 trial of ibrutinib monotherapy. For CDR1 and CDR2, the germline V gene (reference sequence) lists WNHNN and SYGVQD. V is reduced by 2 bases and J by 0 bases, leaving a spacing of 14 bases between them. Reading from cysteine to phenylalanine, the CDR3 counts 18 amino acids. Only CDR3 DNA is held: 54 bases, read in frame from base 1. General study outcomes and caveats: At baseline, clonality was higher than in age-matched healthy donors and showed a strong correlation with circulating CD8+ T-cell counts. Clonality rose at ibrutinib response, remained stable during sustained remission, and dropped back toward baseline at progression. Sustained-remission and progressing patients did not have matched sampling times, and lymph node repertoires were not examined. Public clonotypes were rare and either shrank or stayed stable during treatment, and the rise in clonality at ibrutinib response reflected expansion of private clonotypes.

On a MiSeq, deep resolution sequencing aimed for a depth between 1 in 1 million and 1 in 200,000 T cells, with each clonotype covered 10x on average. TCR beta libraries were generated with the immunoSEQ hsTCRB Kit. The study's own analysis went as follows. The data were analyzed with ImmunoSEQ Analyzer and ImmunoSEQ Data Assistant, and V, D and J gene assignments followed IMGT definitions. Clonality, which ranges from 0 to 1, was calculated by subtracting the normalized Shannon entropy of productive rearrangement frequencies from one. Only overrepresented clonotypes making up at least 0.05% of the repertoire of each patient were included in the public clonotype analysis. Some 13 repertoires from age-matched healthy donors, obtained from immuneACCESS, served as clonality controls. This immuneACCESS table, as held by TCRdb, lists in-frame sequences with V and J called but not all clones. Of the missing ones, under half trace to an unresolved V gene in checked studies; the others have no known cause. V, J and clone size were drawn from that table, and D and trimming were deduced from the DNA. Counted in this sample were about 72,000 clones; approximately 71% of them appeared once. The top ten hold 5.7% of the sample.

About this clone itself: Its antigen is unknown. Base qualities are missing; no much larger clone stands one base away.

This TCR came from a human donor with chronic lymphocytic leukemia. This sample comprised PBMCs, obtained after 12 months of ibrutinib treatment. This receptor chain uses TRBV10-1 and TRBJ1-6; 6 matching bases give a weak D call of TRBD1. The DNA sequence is TGCGCCAGCAGTGAGCTGGGACAACCAAACTCCTATAATTCACCCCTCCACTTT. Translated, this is CASSELGQPNSYNSPLHF.